This TCR beta chain emerged from a study of T cells in Graves' hyperthyroidism and ophthalmopathy. Trimming at V came to 4 bases and at J to 5 bases, leaving 7 bases not matched to a gene. This CDR3 is 14 amino acids long. RNA transcripts were the template for amplifying TCR beta CDR3 regions. The HTBI primer set was used in a first-round RT-PCR of the TCR CDR3. MiXCR, applied by TCRdb to the multiplex PCR reads, yields one record per CDR3 protein. The data contain 500,000 to 650,000 distinct CDR3 sequences, roughly 45% of them singletons. This clonotype was seen ten or more times. Its antigen is as yet unknown. Uncontrolled infection, other autoimmune disease, pregnancy or lactation barred patients from enrollment. Whole-study results and caveats: In the blood, most expanded thyroid clonotypes above 0.001 appeared as well.

The J gene is TRBJ1-2, the V gene TRBV12-3 or TRBV12-4; 7 bases match TRBD1. This sequence originates from an adult woman with Graves' disease, either hyperthyroidism or ophthalmopathy (not recorded which). The sequenced material came from peripheral blood or thyroid tissue (not recorded which). The CDR3, as DNA: TGTGCCAGCAGTTGGGACAGTGGGATGTATGGCTACACCTTC. Translation gives CASSWDSGMYGYTF.